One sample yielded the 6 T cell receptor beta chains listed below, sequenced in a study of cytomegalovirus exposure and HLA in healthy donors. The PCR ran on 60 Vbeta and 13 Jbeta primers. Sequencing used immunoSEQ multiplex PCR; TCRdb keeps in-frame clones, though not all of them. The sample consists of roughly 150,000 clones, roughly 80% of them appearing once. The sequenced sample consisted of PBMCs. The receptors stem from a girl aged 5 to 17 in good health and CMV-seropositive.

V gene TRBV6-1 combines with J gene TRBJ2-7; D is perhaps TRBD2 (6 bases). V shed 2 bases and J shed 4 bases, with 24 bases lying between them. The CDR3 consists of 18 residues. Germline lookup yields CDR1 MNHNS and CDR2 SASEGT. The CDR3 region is CASSERPGNYGGVYEQYF. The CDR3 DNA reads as TGTGCCAGCAGTGAACGGCCAGGGAATTACGGGGGAGTATACGAGCAGTACTTC.

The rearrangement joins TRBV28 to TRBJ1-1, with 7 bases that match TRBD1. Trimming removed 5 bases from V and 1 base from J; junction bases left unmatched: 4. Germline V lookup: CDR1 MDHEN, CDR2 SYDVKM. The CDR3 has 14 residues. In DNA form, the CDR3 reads TGTGCCAGCAGTCAGTGGACAGGGAACACTGAAGCTTTCTTT. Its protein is CASSQWTGNTEAFF.

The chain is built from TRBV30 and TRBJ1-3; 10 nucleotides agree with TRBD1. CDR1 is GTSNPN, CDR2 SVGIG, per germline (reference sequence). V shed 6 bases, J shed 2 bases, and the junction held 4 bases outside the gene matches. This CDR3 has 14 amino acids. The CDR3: CACLGTGAGNTIYF. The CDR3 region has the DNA TGTGCCTGCTTAGGGACAGGGGCTGGAAACACCATATATTTT.

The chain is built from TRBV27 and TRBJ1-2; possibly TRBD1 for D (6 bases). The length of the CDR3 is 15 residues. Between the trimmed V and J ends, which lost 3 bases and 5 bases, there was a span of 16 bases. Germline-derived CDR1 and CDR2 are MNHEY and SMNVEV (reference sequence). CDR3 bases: TGTGCCAGCAGTTTGGGGGCTCTCGGTGCATATGGCTACACCTTC. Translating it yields CASSLGALGAYGYTF.

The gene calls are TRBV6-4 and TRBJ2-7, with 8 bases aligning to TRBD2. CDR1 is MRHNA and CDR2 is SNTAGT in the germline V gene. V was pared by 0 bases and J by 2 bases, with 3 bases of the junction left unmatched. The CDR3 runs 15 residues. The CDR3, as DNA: TGTGCCAGCAGTGACTCTGGCGGGAGGACCTACGAGCAGTACTTC. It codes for CASSDSGGRTYEQYF.

This CDR3 reads CASSESGGGPETQYF. The CDR3 DNA sequence: TGTGCCAGCAGTGAATCAGGCGGGGGCCCCGAGACCCAGTACTTC. The V call is TRBV25-1, the J call TRBJ2-5; D possibly corresponds to TRBD2 (7 bases). The germline V gene encodes CDR1 MGHDK and CDR2 SYGVNS. V was trimmed by 1 base and J by 5 bases, leaving 14 bases between them. CDR3 size: 15 residues.